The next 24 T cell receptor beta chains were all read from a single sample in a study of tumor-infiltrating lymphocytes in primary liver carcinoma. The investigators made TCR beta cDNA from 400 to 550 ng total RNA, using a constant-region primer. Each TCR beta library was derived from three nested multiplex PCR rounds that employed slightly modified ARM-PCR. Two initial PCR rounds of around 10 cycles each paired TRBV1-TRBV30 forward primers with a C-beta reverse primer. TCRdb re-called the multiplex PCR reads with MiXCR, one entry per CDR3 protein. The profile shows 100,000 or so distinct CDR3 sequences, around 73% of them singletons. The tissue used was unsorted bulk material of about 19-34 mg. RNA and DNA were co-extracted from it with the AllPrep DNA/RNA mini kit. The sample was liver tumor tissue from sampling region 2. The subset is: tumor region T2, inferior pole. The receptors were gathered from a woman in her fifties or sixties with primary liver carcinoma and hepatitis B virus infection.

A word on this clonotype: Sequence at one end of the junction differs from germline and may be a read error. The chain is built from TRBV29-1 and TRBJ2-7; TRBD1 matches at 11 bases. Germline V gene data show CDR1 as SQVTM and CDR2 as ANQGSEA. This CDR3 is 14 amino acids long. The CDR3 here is CGVVEGQGVDEQYF. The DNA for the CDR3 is TGCGGCGTTGTGGAGGGACAGGGGGTCGACGAGCAGTACTTC.

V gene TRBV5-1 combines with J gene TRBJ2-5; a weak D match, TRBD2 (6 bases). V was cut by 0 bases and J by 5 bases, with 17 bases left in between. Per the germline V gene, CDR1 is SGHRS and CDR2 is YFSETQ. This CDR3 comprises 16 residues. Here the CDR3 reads CASSLVVSGGCETQYF. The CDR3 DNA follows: TGCGCCAGCAGCTTGGTAGTATCCGGGGGATGTGAGACCCAGTACTTC.

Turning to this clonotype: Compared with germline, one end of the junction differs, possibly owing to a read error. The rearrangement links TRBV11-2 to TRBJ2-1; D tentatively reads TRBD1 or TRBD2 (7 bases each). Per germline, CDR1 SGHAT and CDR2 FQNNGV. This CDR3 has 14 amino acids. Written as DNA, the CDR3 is TGTACCAGCAGCTTGGACCCCAGGGGGGGTGAGCAGTTCTTC. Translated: CTSSLDPRGGEQFF. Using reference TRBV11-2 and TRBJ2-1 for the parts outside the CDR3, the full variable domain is EAGVAQSPRYKIIEKRQSVAFWCNPISGHATLYWYQQILGQGPKLLIQFQNNGVVDDSQLPKDRFSAERLKGVDSTLKIQPAKLEDSAVYLCTSSLDPRGGEQFFGPGTRLTVL.

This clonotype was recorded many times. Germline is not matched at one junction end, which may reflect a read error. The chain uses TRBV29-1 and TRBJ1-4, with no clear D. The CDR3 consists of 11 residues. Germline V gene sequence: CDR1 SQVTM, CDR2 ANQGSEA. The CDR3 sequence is CSVEFEYRKFF. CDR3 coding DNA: TGCAGCGTTGAATTTGAATATCGGAAGTTCTTT.

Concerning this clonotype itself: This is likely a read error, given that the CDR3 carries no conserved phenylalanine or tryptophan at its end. The CDR3 is CATSQGGKLFL. For the CDR3, the DNA is TGTGCCACCAGTCAAGGGGGAAAACTGTTTCTT. This rearrangement joins TRBV6-6 to TRBJ1-4; TRBD1 is a possible D gene (6 bases). This CDR3 has 11 residues. The germline V gene encodes CDR1 MNHNY and CDR2 SVGAGI (reference sequence).

DNA for the CDR3: TGTACCAGGAAGTGGAAGGAAAGGGGTACTAATGAAAAACTGTTTTTT. It yields the protein CTRKWKERGTNEKLFF. The chain employs TRBV30 and TRBJ1-4, with D maybe TRBD1 (5 bases). Per germline, CDR1 GTSNPN and CDR2 SVGIG (reference sequence). CDR3 length: 16 amino acids.

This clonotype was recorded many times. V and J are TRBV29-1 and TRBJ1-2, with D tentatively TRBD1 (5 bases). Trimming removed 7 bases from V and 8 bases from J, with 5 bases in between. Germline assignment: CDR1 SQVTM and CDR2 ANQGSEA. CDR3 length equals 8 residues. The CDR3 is CSEGGYTF. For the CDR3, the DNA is TGCAGCGAGGGGGGCTACACCTTC. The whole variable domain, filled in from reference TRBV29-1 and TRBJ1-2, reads SAVISQKPSRDICQRGTSLTIQCQVDSQVTMMFWYRQQPGQSLTLIATANQGSEATYESGFVIDKFPISRPNLTFSTLTVSNMSPEDSSIYLCSEGGYTFGSGTRLTVV.

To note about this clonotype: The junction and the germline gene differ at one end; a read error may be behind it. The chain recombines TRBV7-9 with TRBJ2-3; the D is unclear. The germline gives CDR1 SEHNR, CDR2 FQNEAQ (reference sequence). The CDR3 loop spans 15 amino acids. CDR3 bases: TGTGCCAGCAGCTTAAAGATCGGTAGCACGGATATGCAGTATTTT. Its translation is CASSLKIGSTDMQYF. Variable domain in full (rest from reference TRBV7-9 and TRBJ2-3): DTGVSQNPRHKITKRGQNVTFRCDPISEHNRLYWYRQTLGQGPEFLTYFQNEAQLEKSRLLSDRFSAERPKGSFSTLEIQRTEQGDSAMYLCASSLKIGSTDMQYFGPGTRLTVL.

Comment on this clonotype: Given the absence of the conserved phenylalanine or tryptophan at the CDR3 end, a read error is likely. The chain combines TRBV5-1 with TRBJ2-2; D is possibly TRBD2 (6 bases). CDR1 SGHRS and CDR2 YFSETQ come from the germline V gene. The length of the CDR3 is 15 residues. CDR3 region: CASSRRDSNTRELFL. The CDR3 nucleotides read TGCGCCAGCAGCCGGCGGGACTCTAACACCCGGGAGCTGTTTCTA.

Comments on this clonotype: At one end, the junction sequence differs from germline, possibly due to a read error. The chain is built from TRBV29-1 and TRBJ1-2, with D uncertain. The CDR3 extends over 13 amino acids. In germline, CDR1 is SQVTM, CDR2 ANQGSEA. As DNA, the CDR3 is TGTAGCGTTGATGACACCGCTAATTATGGCTACACCTTC. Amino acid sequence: CSVDDTANYGYTF.

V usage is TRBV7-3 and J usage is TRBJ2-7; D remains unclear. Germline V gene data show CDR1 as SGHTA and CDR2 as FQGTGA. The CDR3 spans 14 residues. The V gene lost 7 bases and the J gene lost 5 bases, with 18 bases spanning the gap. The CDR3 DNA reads TGTGCCAGCACCCCGGCTTGTCCCCGGAACGAGCAGTACTTC. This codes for CASTPACPRNEQYF.

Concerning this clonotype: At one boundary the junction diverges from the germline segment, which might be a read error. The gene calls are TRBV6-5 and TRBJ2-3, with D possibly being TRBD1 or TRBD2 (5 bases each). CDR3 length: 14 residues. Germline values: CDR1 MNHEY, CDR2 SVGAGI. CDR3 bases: TGTGCTACTGGAGCTAGCAGGGCCACAGGTACGCAGTATTTT. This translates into CATGASRATGTQYF.

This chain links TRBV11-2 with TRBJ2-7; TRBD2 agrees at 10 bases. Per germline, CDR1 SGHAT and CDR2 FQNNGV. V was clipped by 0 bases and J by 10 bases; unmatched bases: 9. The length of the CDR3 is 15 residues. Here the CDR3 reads CASSLEWGGLAIQYF. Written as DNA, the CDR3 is TGTGCCAGCAGCTTAGAGTGGGGGGGACTAGCGATCCAGTACTTC.

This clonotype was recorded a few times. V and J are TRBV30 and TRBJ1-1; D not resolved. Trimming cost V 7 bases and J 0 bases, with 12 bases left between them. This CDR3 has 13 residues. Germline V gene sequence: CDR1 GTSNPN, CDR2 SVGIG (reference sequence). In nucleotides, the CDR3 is TGTGCCTCCCGAGAGACAATGAACACTGAAGCTTTCTTT. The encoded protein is CASRETMNTEAFF.

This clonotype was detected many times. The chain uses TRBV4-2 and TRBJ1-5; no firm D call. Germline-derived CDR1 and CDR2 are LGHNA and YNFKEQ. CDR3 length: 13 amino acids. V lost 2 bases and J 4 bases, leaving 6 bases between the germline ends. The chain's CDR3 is CASSQLKNQPQHF. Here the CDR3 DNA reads TGTGCCAGCAGCCAACTCAAGAATCAGCCCCAGCATTTT.

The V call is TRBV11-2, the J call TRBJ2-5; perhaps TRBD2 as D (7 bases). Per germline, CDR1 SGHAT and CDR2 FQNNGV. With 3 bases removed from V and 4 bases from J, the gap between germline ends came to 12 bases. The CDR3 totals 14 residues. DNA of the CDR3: TGTGCCAGCAGCTTGGGGGGGGGCGGAGAGACCCAGTACTTC. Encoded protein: CASSLGGGGETQYF. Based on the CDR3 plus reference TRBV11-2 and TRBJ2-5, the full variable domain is EAGVAQSPRYKIIEKRQSVAFWCNPISGHATLYWYQQILGQGPKLLIQFQNNGVVDDSQLPKDRFSAERLKGVDSTLKIQPAKLEDSAVYLCASSLGGGGETQYFGPGTRLLVL.

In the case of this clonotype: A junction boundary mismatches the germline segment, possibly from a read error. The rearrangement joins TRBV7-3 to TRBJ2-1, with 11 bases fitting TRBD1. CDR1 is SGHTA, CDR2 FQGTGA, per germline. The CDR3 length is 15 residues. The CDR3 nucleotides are TGTGTCAGCAGCGCGCAGGGACAGGGGGGGAATGAGCAGTTCTTC. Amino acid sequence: CVSSAQGQGGNEQFF.

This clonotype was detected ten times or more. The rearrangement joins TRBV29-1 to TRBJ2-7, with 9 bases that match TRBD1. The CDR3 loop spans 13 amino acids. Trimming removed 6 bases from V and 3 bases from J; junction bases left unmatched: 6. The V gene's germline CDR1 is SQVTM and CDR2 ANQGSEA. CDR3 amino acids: CSVGQGIFYEQYF. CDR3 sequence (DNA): TGCAGCGTAGGACAGGGGATCTTCTACGAGCAGTACTTC.

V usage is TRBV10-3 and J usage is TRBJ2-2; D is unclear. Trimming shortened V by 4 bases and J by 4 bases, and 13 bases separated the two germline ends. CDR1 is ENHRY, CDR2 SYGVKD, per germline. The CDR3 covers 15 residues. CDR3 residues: CAISGSAVGTGELFF. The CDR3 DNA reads TGTGCCATCAGTGGGAGCGCAGTTGGCACCGGGGAGCTGTTTTTT.

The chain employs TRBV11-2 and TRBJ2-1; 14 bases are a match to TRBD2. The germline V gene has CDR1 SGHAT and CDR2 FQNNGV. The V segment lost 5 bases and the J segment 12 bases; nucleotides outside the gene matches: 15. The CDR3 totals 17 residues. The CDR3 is CASSRRLAGGPGDMQFF. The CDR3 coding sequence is TGTGCCAGCAGCAGGAGACTAGCGGGAGGGCCGGGGGACATGCAGTTCTTC.

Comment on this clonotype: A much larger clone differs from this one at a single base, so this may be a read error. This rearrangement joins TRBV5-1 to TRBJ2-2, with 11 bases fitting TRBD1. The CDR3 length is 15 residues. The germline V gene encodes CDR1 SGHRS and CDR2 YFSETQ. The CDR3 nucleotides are TGCGCCAGCAGCTTGGATGGACAGGGGGCCGGGGAGCCGTTTTTT. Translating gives CASSLDGQGAGEPFF.

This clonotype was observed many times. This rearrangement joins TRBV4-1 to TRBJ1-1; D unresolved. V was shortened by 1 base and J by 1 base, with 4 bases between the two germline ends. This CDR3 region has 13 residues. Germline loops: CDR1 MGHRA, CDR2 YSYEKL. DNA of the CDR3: TGCGCCAGCAGCCAAGGCCCGAACACTGAAGCTTTCTTT. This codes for CASSQGPNTEAFF.

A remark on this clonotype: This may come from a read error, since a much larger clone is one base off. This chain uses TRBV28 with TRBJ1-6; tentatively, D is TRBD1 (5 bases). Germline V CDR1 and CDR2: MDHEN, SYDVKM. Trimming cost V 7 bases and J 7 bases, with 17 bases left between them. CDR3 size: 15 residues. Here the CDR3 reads CASIIFSGRNSPLHF. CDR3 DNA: TGTGCCAGCATCATTTTTTCAGGGCGCAATTCACCCCTCCACTTT.

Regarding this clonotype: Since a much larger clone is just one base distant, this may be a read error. This chain's CDR3 is CASSAPGQSNAGELFF. CDR3 DNA: TGCGCCAGCAGCGCCCCGGGACAGTCGAACGCCGGGGAGCTGTTTTTT. The V call is TRBV5-1, the J call TRBJ2-2, with 7 bases fitting TRBD1. Germline V lookup: CDR1 SGHRS, CDR2 YFSETQ. The CDR3 sequence is 16 residues long.